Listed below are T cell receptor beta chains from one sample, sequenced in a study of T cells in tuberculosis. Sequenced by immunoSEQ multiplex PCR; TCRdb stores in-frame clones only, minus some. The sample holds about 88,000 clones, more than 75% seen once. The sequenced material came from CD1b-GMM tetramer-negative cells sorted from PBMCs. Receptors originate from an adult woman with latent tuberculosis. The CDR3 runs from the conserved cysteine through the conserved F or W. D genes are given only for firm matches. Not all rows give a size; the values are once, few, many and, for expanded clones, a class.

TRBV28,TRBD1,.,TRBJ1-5,CASIRTGAQPQHF,TGTGCCAGCATCAGGACAGGGGCTCAGCCCCAGCATTTT
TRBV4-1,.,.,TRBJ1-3,CASSPQLQVLGNTIYF,TGCGCCAGCAGCCCCCAACTCCAGGTACTCGGAAACACCATATATTTT
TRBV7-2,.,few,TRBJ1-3,CASSFAGRGNTIYF,TGTGCCAGCAGCTTTGCAGGGCGTGGAAACACCATATATTTT
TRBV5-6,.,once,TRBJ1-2,CASSLTGTIGYTF,TGTGCCAGCAGCCTGACCGGGACAATTGGCTACACCTTC
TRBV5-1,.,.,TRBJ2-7,CASSWAGLEPSSYEQYF,TGCGCCAGCAGCTGGGCTGGACTGGAGCCTAGCTCCTACGAGCAGTACTTC
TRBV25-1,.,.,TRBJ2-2,CASSDPYTGELFF,TGTGCCAGCAGTGACCCATACACCGGGGAGCTGTTTTTT
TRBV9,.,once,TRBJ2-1,CASSVGQGRIHEQFF,TGTGCCAGCAGCGTAGGGCAGGGTAGGATCCATGAGCAGTTCTTC
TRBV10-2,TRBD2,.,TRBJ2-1,CASSESGLASNEQFF,TGCGCCAGCAGTGAGTCGGGACTAGCGTCCAATGAGCAGTTCTTC
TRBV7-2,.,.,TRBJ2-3,CASSWLEPSTDTQYF,TGTGCCAGCAGTTGGCTGGAGCCTAGCACAGATACGCAGTATTTT
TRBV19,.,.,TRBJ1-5,CASRRTVRQPQHF,TGTGCCAGTAGAAGGACAGTGCGACAGCCCCAGCATTTT
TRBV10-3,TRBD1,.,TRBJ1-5,CAIRADRGNQPQHF,TGTGCCATCAGAGCAGACAGGGGCAATCAGCCCCAGCATTTT
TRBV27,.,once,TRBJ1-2,CASSFSGTNYGYTF,TGTGCCAGCAGTTTTAGCGGGACTAACTATGGCTACACCTTC
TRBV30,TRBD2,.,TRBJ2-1,CAWSLGTTSGGGEQFF,TGTGCCTGGAGTCTTGGGACCACTAGCGGGGGGGGTGAGCAGTTCTTC
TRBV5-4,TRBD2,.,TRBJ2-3,CASSQGLAGGSTDTQYF,TGTGCCAGCAGCCAGGGACTAGCGGGGGGTAGCACAGATACGCAGTATTTT
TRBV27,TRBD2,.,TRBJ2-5,CASSWGAGGETQYF,TGTGCCAGCAGCTGGGGAGCGGGGGGAGAGACCCAGTACTTC
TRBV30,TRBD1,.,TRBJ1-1,CAWRVGQGVTEAFF,TGTGCCTGGAGGGTTGGACAGGGAGTTACTGAAGCTTTCTTT
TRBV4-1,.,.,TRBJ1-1,CASSRSDGKTEAFF,TGCGCCAGCAGCCGCTCGGACGGGAAAACTGAAGCTTTCTTT
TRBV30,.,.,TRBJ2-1,CAWSRQNSYNEQFF,TGTGCCTGGAGCCGACAGAACTCCTACAATGAGCAGTTCTTC
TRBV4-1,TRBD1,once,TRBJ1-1,CASSQAATGITEAFF,TGCGCCAGCAGCCAAGCTGCGACAGGGATAACTGAAGCTTTCTTT
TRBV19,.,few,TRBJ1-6,CARKTRNNSPLHF,TGTGCCAGGAAGACGCGGAATAATTCACCCCTCCACTTT
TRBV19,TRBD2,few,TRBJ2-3,CASTSGGDTQYF,TGTGCCAGTACTAGCGGGGGAGATACGCAGTATTTT
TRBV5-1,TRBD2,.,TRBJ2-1,CASSLEGTSGENNEQFF,TGCGCCAGCAGCCTGGAAGGGACTAGCGGGGAGAACAATGAGCAGTTCTTC
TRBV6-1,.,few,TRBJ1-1,CASSEWFGGPAEAFF,TGTGCCAGCAGTGAATGGTTCGGGGGGCCTGCTGAAGCTTTCTTT
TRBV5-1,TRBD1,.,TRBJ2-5,CASSPQDRGGGETQYF,TGCGCCAGCAGCCCTCAGGACAGGGGCGGTGGAGAGACCCAGTACTTC
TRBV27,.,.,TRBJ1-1,CASSLTMNTEAFF,TGTGCCAGCAGTCTAACGATGAACACTGAAGCTTTCTTT
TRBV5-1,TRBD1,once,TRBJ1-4,CASSRTGAFNEKLFF,TGCGCCAGCAGCCGGACAGGAGCTTTTAATGAAAAACTGTTTTTT
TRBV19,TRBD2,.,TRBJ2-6,CASSIGTGGSGANVLTF,TGTGCCAGTAGTATTGGGACGGGGGGATCTGGGGCCAACGTCCTGACTTTC
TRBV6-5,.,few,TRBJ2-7,CASRNRESKQYF,TGTGCCAGCAGAAACAGGGAAAGTAAGCAGTACTTC
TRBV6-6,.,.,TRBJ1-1,CASSYSGRGGVPEAFF,TGTGCCAGCAGTTACTCTGGCCGGGGAGGGGTCCCTGAAGCTTTCTTT
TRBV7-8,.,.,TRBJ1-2,CASSLSRVSPDGYTF,TGTGCCAGCAGCTTATCCAGGGTGTCCCCCGATGGCTACACCTTC
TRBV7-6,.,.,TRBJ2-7,CASSLYPTYEQYF,TGTGCCAGCAGCCTCTACCCCACCTACGAGCAGTACTTC
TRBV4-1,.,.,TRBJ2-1,CASSPGTINEQFF,TGCGCCAGCAGCCCCGGGACAATCAATGAGCAGTTCTTC
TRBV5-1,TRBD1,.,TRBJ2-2,CASSPQGAGPTGELFF,TGCGCCAGCAGCCCTCAGGGGGCGGGTCCTACCGGGGAGCTGTTTTTT
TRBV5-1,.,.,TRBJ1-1,CASSWKRFNTEAFF,TGCGCCAGCAGCTGGAAGCGCTTTAACACTGAAGCTTTCTTT
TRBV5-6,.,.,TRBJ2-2,CASTTNPNTGELFF,TGTGCCAGCACCACAAATCCAAACACCGGGGAGCTGTTTTTT
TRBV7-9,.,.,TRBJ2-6,CASRYIGGGANVLTF,TGTGCCAGCAGATATATAGGGGGTGGGGCCAACGTCCTGACTTTC
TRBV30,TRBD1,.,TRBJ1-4,CAWSSGTGGFRTNEKLFF,TGTGCCTGGAGCTCCGGGACAGGGGGCTTCAGGACTAATGAAAAACTGTTTTTT